This T cell receptor (beta chain) is from a study of Ad26.COV2.S vaccination and SARS-CoV-2 variants. The treatment was: roughly 19 received Ad26.COV2.S at low or high dose, single or two shots; about 5 received placebo; per-sample allocation not given. The samples date from day 63 after the first vaccine or placebo injection. Some clones are missing from TCRdb's copy, which holds only in-frame ones; the method was immunoSEQ multiplex PCR. There are 350,000 to 500,000 clones in the sample; roughly 88% occur only once, and about 4.5% lies in the top ten. This TCR was recovered from a person between 18 and 65 years old who received the Ad26.COV2.S COVID-19 vaccine or a placebo. Here the sequenced sample was peripheral blood, taken in a trial of Ad26.COV2.S vaccine versus placebo.

The CDR3 protein is CASSSSGALYNEQFF. DNA of the CDR3: TGTGCCAGCAGTTCCTCAGGGGCCCTTTACAATGAGCAGTTCTTC. The V and J genes are TRBV6-5 and TRBJ2-1; a weak D match, TRBD1 (6 bases). The germline V gene encodes CDR1 MNHEY and CDR2 SVGAGI. This CDR3 is built from 15 residues. Deletions cut 4 bases from V and 4 bases from J, with 14 bases between.